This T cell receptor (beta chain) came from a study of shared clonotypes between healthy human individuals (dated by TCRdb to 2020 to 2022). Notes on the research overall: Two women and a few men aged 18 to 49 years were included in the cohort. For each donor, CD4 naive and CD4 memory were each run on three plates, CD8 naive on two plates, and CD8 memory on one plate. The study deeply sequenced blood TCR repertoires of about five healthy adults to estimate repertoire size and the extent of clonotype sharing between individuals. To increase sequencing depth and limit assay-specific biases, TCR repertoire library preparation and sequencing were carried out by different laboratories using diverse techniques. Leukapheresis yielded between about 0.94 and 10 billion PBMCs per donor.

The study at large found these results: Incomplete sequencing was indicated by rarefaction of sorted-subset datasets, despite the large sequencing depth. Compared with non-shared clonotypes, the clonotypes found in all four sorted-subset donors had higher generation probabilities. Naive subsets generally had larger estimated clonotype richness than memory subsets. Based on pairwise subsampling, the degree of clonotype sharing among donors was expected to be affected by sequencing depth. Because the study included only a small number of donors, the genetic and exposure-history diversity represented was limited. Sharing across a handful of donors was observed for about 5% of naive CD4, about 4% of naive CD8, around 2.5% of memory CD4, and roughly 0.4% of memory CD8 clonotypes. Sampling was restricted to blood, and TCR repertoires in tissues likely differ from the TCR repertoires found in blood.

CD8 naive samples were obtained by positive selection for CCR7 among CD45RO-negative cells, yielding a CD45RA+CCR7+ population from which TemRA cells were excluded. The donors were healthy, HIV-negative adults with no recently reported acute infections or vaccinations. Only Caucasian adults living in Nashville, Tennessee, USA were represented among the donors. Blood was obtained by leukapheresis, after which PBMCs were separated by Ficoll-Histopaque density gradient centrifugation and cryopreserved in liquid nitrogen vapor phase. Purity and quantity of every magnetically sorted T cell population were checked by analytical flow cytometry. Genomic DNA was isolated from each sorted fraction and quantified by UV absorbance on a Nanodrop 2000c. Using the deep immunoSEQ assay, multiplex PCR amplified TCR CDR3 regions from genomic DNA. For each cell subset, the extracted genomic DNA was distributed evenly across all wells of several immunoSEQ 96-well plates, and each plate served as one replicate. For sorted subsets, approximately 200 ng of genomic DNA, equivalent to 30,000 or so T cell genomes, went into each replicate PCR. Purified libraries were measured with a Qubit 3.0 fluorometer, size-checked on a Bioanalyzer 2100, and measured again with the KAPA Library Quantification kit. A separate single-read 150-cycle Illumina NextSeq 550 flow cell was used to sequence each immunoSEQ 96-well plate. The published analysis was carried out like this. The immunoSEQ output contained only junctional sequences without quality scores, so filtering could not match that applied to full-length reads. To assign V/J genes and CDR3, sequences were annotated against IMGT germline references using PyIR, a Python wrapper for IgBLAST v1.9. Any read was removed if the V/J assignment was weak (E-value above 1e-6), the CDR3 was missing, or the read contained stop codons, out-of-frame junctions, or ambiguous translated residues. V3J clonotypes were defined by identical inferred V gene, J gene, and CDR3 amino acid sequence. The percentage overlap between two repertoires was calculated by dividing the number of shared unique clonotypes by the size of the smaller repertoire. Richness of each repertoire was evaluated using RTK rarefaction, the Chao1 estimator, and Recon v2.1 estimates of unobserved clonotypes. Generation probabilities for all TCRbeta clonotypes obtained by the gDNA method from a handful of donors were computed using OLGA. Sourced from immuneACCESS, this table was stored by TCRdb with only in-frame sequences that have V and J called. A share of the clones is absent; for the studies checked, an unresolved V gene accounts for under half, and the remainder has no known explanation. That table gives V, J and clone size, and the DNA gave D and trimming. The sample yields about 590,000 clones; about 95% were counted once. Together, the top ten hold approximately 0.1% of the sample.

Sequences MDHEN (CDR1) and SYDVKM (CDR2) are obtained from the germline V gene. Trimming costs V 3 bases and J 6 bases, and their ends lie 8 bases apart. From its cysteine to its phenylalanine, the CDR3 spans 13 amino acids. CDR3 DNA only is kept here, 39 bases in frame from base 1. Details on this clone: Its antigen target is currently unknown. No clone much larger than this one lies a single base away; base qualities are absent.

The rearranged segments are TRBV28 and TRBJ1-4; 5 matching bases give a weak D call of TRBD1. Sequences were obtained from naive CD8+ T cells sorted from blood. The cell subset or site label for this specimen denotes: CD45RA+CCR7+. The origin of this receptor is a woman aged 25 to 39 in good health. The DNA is TGTGCCAGCAGTTTGATAGGGGATGAAAAACTGTTTTTT. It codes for CASSLIGDEKLFF.